The clone carrying this TCR beta chain appeared many times. Its antigen is currently unknown. TCRdb used MiXCR to reprocess the RACE reads, holding one entry per CDR3 protein. The repertoire holds about 82,000 distinct CDR3 sequences, with around 10% as singletons. Time point indicated: patch test 1, 2 weeks after DPC sensitization. Treatment specified: therapeutic diphenylcyclopropenone sensitization with weekly scalp DPC. Those who donated were patients with alopecia, 18 to 70 years of age, and suitable for DPC. This entry belongs to a study of human T cells and chemical hapten exposure. Overall study context: There were weekly diphenylcyclopropenone doses to the scalp for patients throughout the roughly 22-week study. General study results and limits: Expanded TCRs clustered into significantly more large CDR3 similarity groups than controls, the analysis revealed. Expanded TCR counts at PT1 went up together with patch test score, a positive correlation.

Germline V gene data show CDR1 as SGHRS and CDR2 as YFSETQ. The CDR3 runs 16 residues. Trimming stripped 5 bases from V and 8 bases from J, with 22 bases between. The sample consisted of whole blood, taken in connection with sensitization to the hapten diphenylcyclopropenone (DPC). The sequence derives from a woman in her forties or fifties with alopecia areata. Some clones in this sample may be carry-over from other donors' samples. This chain links TRBV5-1 with TRBJ1-4; TRBD1 might be the D (6 bases). The CDR3 DNA follows: TGCGCCAGCAGACCCGCGGGGGCGGGACCGAGGGAAAAACTGTTTTTT. Translation: CASRPAGAGPREKLFF.